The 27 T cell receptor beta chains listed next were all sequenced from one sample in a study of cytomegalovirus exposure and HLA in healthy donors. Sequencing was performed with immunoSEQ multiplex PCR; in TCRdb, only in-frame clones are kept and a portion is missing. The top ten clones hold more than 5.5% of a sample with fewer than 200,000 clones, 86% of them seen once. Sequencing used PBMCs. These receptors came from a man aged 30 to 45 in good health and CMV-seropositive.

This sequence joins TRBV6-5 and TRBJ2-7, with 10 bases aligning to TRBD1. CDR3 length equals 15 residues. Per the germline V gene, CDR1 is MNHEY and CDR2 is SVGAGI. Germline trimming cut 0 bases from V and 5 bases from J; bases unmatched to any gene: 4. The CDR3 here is CASSYSRDRGHEQYF. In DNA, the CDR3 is TGTGCCAGCAGTTACTCGAGGGACAGGGGCCACGAGCAGTACTTC.

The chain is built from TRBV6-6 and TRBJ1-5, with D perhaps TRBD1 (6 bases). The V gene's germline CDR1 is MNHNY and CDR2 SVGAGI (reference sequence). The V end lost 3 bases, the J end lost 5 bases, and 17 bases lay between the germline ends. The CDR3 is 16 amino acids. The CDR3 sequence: CASSYGETGSYQPQHF. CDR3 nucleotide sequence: TGTGCCAGCAGTTATGGCGAGACAGGTTCGTATCAGCCCCAGCATTTT.

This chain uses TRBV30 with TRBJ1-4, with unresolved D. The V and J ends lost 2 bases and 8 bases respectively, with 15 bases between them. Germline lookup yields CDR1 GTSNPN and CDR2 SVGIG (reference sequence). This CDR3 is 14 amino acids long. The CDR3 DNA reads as TGTGCCTGGAGTTGGATAGAAGCCGGCGAAAAACTGTTTTTT. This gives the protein CAWSWIEAGEKLFF.

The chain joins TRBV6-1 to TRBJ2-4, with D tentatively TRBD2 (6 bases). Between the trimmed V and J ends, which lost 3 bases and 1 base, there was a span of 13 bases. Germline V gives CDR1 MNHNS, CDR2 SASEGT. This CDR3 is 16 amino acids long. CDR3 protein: CASSEGGRWAKNIQYF. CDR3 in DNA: TGTGCCAGCAGTGAGGGGGGTAGGTGGGCCAAAAACATTCAGTACTTC.

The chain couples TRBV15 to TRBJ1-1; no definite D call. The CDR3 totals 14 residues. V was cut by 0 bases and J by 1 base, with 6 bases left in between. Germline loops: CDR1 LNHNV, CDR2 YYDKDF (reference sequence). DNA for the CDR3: TGTGCCACCAGCAGAGATGTTACGAACACTGAAGCTTTCTTT. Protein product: CATSRDVTNTEAFF.

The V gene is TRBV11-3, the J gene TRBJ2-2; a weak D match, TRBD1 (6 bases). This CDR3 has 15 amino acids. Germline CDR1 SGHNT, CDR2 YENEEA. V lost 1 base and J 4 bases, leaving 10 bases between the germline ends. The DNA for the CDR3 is TGTGCCAGCAGCTTAGCTCAGGGGTCCACCGGGGAGCTGTTTTTT. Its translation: CASSLAQGSTGELFF.

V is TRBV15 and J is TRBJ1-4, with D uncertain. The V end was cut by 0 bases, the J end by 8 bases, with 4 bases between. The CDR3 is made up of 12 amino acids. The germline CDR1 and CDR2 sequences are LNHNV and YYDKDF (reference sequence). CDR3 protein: CATSRETEKLFF. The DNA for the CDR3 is TGTGCCACCAGCAGAGAAACCGAAAAACTGTTTTTT.

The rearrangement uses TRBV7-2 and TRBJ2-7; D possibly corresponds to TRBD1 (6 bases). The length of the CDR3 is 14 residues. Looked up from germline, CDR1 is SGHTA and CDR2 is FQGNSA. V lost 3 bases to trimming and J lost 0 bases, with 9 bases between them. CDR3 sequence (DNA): TGTGCCAGCAGCTTTCGGGACACCTCCTACGAGCAGTACTTC. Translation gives CASSFRDTSYEQYF. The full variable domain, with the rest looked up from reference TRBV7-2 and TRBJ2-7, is GAGVSQSPSNKVTEKGKDVELRCDPISGHTALYWYRQSLGQGLEFLIYFQGNSAPDKSGLPSDRFSAERTGGSVSTLTIQRTQQEDSAVYLCASSFRDTSYEQYFGPGTRLTVT.

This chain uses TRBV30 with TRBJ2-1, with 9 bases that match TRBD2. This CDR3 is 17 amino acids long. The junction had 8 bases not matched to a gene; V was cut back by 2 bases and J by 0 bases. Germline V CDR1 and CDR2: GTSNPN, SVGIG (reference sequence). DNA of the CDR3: TGTGCCTGGAGTCTAGCGGGGAGTTACAGCTCCTACAATGAGCAGTTCTTC. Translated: CAWSLAGSYSSYNEQFF. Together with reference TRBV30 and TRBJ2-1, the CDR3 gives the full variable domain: SQTIHQWPATLVQPVGSPLSLECTVEGTSNPNLYWYRQAAGRGLQLLFYSVGIGQISSEVPQNLSASRPQDRQFILSSKKLLLSDSGFYLCAWSLAGSYSSYNEQFFGPGTRLTVL.

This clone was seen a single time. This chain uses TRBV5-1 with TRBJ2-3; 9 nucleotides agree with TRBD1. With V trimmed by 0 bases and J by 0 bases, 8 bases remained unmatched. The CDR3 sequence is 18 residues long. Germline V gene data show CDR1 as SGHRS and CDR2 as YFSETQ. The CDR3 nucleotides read TGCGCCAGCAGCTTGGGGGACAGGGCCGCCCCGAGCACAGATACGCAGTATTTT. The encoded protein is CASSLGDRAAPSTDTQYF.

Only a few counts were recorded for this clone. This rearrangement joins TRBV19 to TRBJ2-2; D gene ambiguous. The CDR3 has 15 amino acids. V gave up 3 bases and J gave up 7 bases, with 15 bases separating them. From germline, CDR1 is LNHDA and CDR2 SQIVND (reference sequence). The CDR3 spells CASSILEGFGGELFF. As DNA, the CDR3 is TGTGCCAGTAGTATTTTAGAAGGGTTTGGCGGGGAGCTGTTTTTT.

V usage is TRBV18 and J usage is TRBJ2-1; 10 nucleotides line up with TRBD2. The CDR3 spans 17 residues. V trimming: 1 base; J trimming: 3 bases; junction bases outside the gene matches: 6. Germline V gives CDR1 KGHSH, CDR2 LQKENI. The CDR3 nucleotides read TGTGCCAGCTCACCACTGCCTGGACTAGCGGTCTACAATGAGCAGTTCTTC. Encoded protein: CASSPLPGLAVYNEQFF.

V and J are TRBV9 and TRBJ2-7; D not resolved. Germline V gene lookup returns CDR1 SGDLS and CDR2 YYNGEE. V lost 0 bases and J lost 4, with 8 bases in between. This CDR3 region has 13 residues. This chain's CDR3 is CASSVDGDYEQYF. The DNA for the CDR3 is TGTGCCAGCAGCGTAGATGGGGATTACGAGCAGTACTTC.

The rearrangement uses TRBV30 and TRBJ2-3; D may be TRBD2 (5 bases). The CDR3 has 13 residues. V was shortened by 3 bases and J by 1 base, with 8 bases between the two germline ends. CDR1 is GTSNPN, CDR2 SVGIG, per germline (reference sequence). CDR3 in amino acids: CAWRVSGTDTQYF. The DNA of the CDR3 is TGTGCCTGGAGGGTTAGCGGCACAGATACGCAGTATTTT.

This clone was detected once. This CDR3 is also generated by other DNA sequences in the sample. The CDR3 coding sequence is TGTGCCTCGTCGGCCGCGGTCTATGGCTACACCTTC. This sequence encodes CASSAAVYGYTF. The chain is built from TRBV30 and TRBJ1-2; no clear D. V lost 7 bases to trimming and J lost 4 bases, with 13 bases between them. The germline gives CDR1 GTSNPN, CDR2 SVGIG (reference sequence). The CDR3 totals 12 residues.

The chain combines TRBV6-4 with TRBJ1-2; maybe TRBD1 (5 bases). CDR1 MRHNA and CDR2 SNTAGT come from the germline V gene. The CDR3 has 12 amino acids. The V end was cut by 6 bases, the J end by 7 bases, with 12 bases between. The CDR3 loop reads CASRGQTGGYTF. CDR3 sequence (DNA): TGTGCCAGCAGGGGGCAGACGGGTGGCTACACCTTC.

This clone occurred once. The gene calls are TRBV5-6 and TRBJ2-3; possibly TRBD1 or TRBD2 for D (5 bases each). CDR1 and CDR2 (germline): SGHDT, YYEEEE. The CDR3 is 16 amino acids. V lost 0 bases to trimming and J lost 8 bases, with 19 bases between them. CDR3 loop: CASSLGDPFVTLTQYF. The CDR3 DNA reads TGTGCCAGCAGCTTGGGGGACCCCTTCGTCACGCTTACGCAGTATTTT.

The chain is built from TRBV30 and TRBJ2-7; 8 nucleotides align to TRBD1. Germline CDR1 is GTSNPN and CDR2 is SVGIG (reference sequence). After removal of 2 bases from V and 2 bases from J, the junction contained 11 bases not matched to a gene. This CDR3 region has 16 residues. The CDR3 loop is CAWSIARTGLAYEQYF. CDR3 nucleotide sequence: TGTGCCTGGAGTATCGCTCGGACAGGGTTAGCCTACGAGCAGTACTTC. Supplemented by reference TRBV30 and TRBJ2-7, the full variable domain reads SQTIHQWPATLVQPVGSPLSLECTVEGTSNPNLYWYRQAAGRGLQLLFYSVGIGQISSEVPQNLSASRPQDRQFILSSKKLLLSDSGFYLCAWSIARTGLAYEQYFGPGTRLTVT.

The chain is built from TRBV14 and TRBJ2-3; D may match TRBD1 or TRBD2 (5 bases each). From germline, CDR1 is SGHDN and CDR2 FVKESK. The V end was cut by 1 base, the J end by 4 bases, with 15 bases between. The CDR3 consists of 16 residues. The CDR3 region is CASSQGIGRDADTQYF. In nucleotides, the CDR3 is TGTGCCAGCAGCCAAGGGATTGGTCGGGACGCAGATACGCAGTATTTT.

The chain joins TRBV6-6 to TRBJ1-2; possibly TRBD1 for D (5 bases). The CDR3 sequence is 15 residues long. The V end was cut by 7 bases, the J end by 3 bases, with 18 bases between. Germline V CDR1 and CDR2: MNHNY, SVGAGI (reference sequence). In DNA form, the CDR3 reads TGTGCCAGCACCCCGGGGCAGGGTTACGACTATGGCTACACCTTC. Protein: CASTPGQGYDYGYTF.

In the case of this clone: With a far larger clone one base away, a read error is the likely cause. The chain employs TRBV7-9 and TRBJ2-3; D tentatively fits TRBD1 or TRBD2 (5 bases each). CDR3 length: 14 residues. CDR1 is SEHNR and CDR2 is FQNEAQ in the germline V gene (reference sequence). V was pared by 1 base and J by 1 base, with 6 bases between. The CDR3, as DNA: TGTGCCAGCAGCTTAGTGGGGGGCACAGATACGCAGTATTTT. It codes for CASSLVGGTDTQYF.

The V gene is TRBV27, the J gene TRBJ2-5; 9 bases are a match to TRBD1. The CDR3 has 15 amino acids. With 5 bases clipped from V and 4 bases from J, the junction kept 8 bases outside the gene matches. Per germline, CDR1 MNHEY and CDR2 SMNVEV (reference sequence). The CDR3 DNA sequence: TGTGCCAGCAGTCCGACCGGGACAGGGATAGAGACCCAGTACTTC. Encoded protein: CASSPTGTGIETQYF.

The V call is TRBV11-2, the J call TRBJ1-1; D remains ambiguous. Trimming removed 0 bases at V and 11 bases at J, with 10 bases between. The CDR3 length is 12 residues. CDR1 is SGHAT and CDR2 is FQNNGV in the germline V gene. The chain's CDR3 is CASSLDRLDAFF. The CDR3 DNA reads TGTGCCAGCAGCTTAGATCGCCTAGACGCTTTCTTT.

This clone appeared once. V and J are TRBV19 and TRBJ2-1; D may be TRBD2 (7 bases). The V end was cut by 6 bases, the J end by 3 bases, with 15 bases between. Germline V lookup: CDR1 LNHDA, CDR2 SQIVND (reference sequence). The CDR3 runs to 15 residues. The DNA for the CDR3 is TGTGCCAGTAGACCCAGGGGAGGGCTCTACAATGAGCAGTTCTTC. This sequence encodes CASRPRGGLYNEQFF.

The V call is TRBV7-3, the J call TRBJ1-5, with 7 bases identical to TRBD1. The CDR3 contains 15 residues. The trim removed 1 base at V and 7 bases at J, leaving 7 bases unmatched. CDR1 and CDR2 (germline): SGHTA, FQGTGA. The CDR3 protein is CASSLRGGGDQPQHF. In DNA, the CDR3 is TGTGCCAGCAGCTTAAGAGGAGGGGGCGACCAGCCCCAGCATTTT.

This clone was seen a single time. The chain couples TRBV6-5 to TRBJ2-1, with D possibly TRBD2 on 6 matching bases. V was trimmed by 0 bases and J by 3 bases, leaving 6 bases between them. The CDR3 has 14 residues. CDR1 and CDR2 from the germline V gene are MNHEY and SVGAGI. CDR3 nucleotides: TGTGCCAGCAGTTACTCGGGGGGCTACAATGAGCAGTTCTTC. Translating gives CASSYSGGYNEQFF.

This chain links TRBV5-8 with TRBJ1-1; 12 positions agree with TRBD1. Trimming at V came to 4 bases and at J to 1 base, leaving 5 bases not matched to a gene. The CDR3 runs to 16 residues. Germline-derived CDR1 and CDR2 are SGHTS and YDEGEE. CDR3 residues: CASSPGTGGRNTEAFF. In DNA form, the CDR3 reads TGTGCCAGCAGCCCCGGGACAGGGGGCCGGAACACTGAAGCTTTCTTT.